The T cell receptor beta chain under discussion was sequenced for a study of identical twins. TCRdb processed the 5' RACE reads anew with MiXCR; each CDR3 protein has one entry. Seen here are hundreds of thousands of distinct CDR3 sequences, around 6.1% observed once, and the top ten hold around 1.7%. This CDR3 contains 16 residues. CDR1 and CDR2 from the germline V gene are MNHEY and SMNVEV (reference sequence). V shed 5 bases, J shed 2 bases, and the junction held 11 bases outside the gene matches. This clonotype has ten or more counts. Sequencing was performed on naive T cells sorted from blood. The gene calls are TRBV27 and TRBJ2-5; TRBD1 agrees at 7 bases. This receptor was taken from a man younger than 35 in good health. DNA for the CDR3: TGTGCCAGCAGTCCCGACGGGACAGCTTTTCAAGAGACCCAGTACTTC. Translation gives CASSPDGTAFQETQYF.